This T cell receptor (beta chain) is drawn from a study of tumor-infiltrating lymphocytes in glioblastoma multiforme. Regarding the study as a whole: RNA-based TCR sequencing may distort clone frequencies, since cells carry unequal TCR transcript numbers. TCR plus mutation findings rest on a single glioblastoma patient.

Trimming stripped 6 bases from V and 7 bases from J, with 10 bases between. The CDR3 is 12 amino acids. The germline gives CDR1 MDHEN, CDR2 SYDVKM. This clonotype occurred many times. Its antigen is still unknown. Multiple V-beta primers and a C-beta primer amplified TCRB from RNA. TCRB cDNA was made from around 0.5 ug total RNA. Unique molecular identifiers were not described for the libraries. TCRdb reanalysed the multiplex PCR reads using MiXCR and keeps one entry per CDR3 protein. Among about 19,000 distinct CDR3 sequences listed, just under 70% were seen once. V usage is TRBV28 and J usage is TRBJ2-1; possibly TRBD1 for D (5 bases). Source material: peripheral blood. This receptor was identified in a male donor with glioblastoma. CDR3 DNA sequence: TGTGCCAGCAGAAAGAAGGGGAATGAGCAGTTCTTC. Translating gives CASRKKGNEQFF.